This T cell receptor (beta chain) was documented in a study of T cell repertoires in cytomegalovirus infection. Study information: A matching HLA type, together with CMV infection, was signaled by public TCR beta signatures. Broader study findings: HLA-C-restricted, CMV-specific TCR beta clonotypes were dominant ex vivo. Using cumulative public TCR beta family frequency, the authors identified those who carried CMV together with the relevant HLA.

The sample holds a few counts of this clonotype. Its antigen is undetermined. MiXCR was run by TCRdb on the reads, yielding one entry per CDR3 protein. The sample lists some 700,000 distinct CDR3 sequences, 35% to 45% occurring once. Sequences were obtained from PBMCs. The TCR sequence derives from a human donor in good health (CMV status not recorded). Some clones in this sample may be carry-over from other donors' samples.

The DNA of the CDR3 is TGCAGCGTTGCCGACAGGGGGCTCTACGAGCAGTACTTC. Its translation is CSVADRGLYEQYF. V gene TRBV29-1 combines with J gene TRBJ2-7, with 10 bases identical to TRBD1. J gave up 3 bases and V 4 bases, and 3 bases lay outside the gene matches. CDR1 SQVTM and CDR2 ANQGSEA come from the germline V gene. This CDR3 spans 13 amino acids.